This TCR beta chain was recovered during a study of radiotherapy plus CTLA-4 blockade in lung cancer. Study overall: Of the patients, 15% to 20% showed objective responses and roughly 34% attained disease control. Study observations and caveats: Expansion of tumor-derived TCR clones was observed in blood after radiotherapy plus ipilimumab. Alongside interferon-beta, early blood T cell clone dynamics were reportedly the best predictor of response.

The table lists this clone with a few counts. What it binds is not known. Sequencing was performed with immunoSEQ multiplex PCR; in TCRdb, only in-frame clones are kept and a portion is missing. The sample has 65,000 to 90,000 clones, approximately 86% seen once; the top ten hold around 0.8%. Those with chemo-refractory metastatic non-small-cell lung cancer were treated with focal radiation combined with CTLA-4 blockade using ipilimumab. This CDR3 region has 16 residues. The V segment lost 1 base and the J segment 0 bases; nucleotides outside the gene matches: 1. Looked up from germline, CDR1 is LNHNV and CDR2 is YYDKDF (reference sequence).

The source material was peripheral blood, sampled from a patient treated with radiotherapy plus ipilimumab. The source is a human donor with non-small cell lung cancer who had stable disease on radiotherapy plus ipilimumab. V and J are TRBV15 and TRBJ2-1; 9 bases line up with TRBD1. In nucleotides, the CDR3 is TGTGCCACCAGCAGAGCGACAGGGGGCTCCTACAATGAGCAGTTCTTC. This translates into CATSRATGGSYNEQFF.